The rows below give T cell receptor beta chains drawn from one sample of a study of prognosis after radiotherapy for stage I lung cancer. TCRdb processed the multiplex PCR reads anew with MiXCR; each CDR3 protein has one entry. Of around 30,000 distinct CDR3 sequences in the sample, 30% to 40% were seen once. The material was PBMCs, obtained before or after stereotactic body radiation therapy (not recorded which). The receptors were sampled from a donor aged 50 or older with non-small cell lung cancer. CDR3s include the opening cysteine and the closing phenylalanine or tryptophan. The order of the fields is D gene, clone size, J gene, V gene, CDR3 DNA, CDR3 protein. A D gene is named only where the DNA matches it firmly. Clone size appears in some rows only: once, few, many, or a class for an expanded clone.

TRBD1 many TRBJ2-2 TRBV7-9 TGTGCCAGCAGCTTCACAGGGGGCGTCACCGGGGAGCTGTTTTTT CASSFTGGVTGELFF
. . TRBJ2-5 TRBV7-9 TGTGCCAGCAGCATCCGGGACGGACAAGAGACCCAGTACTTC CASSIRDGQETQYF
. many TRBJ2-3 TRBV5-1 TGCGCCAGCAGCTTGGCGACGGGGGGCTTAACAGATACGCAGTATTTT CASSLATGGLTDTQYF
. many TRBJ1-3 TRBV7-8 TGTGCCAGCAGCCCGATAACAGGGACTGGAAACACCATATATTTT CASSPITGTGNTIYF
TRBD1 many TRBJ1-5 TRBV15 TGTGCCACCAGCAGTGGGACAGGGGTGGATCGTAGCAATCAGCCCCAGCATTTT CATSSGTGVDRSNQPQHF
. many TRBJ1-1 TRBV7-9 TGTGCCAGCAGAAGGCCGGGGTTAAACACTGAAGCTTTCTTT CASRRPGLNTEAFF
. . TRBJ1-1 TRBV6-2/TRBV6-3 TGTGCCAGCAGTTACTCGAGAAGCACTGAAGCTTTCTTT CASSYSRSTEAFF
TRBD1 many TRBJ1-1 TRBV5-1 TGCGCCAGCAGCAGAAGAAGGACAGGGGACACTGAAGCTTTCTTT CASSRRRTGDTEAFF
TRBD1 . TRBJ1-2 TRBV6-2/TRBV6-3 TGTGCCAGCAGTATGGACAGGGTTGGTGGCTACACCTTC CASSMDRVGGYTF
. many TRBJ2-7 TRBV5-1 TGCGCCAGCACCGGGAGTGTCCCTGGCGAGCAGTACTTC CASTGSVPGEQYF
. many TRBJ2-7 TRBV20-1 TGCAGTGCTAGAGTTGCCGGGCGCCTCTACGAGCAGTACTTC CSARVAGRLYEQYF
. many TRBJ2-3 TRBV7-9 TGTGCCAGCAGCTCCGTCGGGGGAGCAGATACGCAGTATTTT CASSSVGGADTQYF
TRBD1 many TRBJ1-2 TRBV7-2 TGTGCCAGCAGCCTCCAACAGGGGGAAGGCTATGGCTACACCTTC CASSLQQGEGYGYTF
TRBD1 many TRBJ2-3 TRBV11-1 TGTGCCAGCAGCTCCCGGGACAGAAACACAGATACGCAGTATTTT CASSSRDRNTDTQYF
. once TRBJ2-7 TRBV30 TGTGCCTGGAGCGAGGGGATATACGAGCAGTACTTC CAWSEGIYEQYF
TRBD1 many TRBJ1-1 TRBV18 TGTGCCAGCTCACCCCAGGGGGCGAGGGCTGAAGCTTTCTTT CASSPQGARAEAFF
. many TRBJ2-7 TRBV18 TGTGCCAGCTCACCACGGGAGGGGGGGTACGAGCAGTACTTC CASSPREGGYEQYF
. . TRBJ1-2 TRBV15 TGTGCCACCAGCCTAGGGAAATATGGCTACACCTTC CATSLGKYGYTF
TRBD1 . TRBJ1-2 TRBV28 TGTGCCAGCTTCTCCCAGGGGGGACAGGCGCAGACCTTC CASFSQGGQAQTF
TRBD1 many TRBJ2-6 TRBV7-9 TGTGCCAGCAGCCCCAGGGGGACTGGGGCCAACGTCCTGACTTTC CASSPRGTGANVLTF
TRBD1 few TRBJ1-6 TRBV5-4 TGTGCCAGCAGCTTGGAGGGGGCGGTTAATTCACCCCTCCACTTT CASSLEGAVNSPLHF
. once TRBJ2-6 TRBV19 TGTGCCAGTAGGACAGGTTGCTTTGGGGCCAACGTCCTGACTTTC CASRTGCFGANVLTF
. many TRBJ1-5 TRBV7-9 TGTGCCAGCAGCCCCGGACAGCCCGGGGATCAGCCCCAGCATTTT CASSPGQPGDQPQHF